This T cell receptor (beta chain) was documented in a study of OX40 agonist ivuxolimab in advanced cancers. About the research overall: Patients received the agonistic anti-OX40 (CD134) antibody ivuxolimab. The study gave patients intravenous ivuxolimab at 0.01 to 10 mg/kg every 2 weeks.

Per the germline V gene, CDR1 is SGHKS and CDR2 is YYEKEE (reference sequence). This CDR3 comprises 12 residues. Trimming took off 0 bases at V and 7 bases at J, with 4 bases between the two ends. Using immunoSEQ multiplex PCR, the repertoire was profiled, and TCRdb retains in-frame clones only, with some absent. Of about 59,000 clones in the sample, 75% to 95% are singletons; the top ten hold more than 9.5%. The genes are TRBV5-5 and TRBJ1-4; D not resolved. The TCR sequence derives from an adult with an advanced solid tumor such as melanoma, head and neck, liver or kidney cancer. The sequencing here drew on CD4+ or CD8+ T cells sorted from blood, taken in a trial of the OX40 agonist ivuxolimab. The CDR3 loop reads CASSLGPEKLFF. CDR3 sequence (DNA): TGTGCCAGCAGCTTGGGACCTGAAAAACTGTTTTTT. The entire variable domain, with the rest obtained from reference TRBV5-5 and TRBJ1-4, is as follows: DAGVTQSPTHLIKTRGQQVTLRCSPISGHKSVSWYQQVLGQGPQFIFQYYEKEERGRGNFPDRFSARQFPNYSSELNVNALLLGDSALYLCASSLGPEKLFFGSGTQLSVL.